A selection of T cell receptor beta chains follows, all from one sample in a study of PD-1 blockade in classical Hodgkin lymphoma. Repertoires were generated with immunoSEQ multiplex PCR, while TCRdb's copy carries only in-frame clones and drops some. Found here are tens of thousands of clones, around 80% of them singletons; the top ten hold roughly 9.4%. The specimen was peripheral blood mononuclear cells (PBMCs), collected before the fourth cycle of nivolumab. These TCRs come from a human donor with classical Hodgkin lymphoma. CDR3s include the opening cysteine and the closing phenylalanine or tryptophan. D genes are given only for firm matches. Expanded clones are given a class, and other clones once, few, many or no size at all.

v_gene	d_gene	j_gene	abundance	CDR3nt	CDR3aa
TRBV10-3	NA	TRBJ1-2	NA	TGTGCCATCAGTGAGTCGCCCAGGGACGACTATGGCTACACCTTC	CAISESPRDDYGYTF
TRBV27	NA	TRBJ2-1	NA	TGTGCCAGCAGTGTCAAATGGACAGCCTACAATGAGCAGTTCTTC	CASSVKWTAYNEQFF
TRBV11-2	TRBD1	TRBJ2-5	NA	TGTGCCAGCAGCTTAGTGGGGACAGGGGAACAAGAGACCCAGTACTTC	CASSLVGTGEQETQYF
TRBV28	NA	TRBJ1-5	NA	TGTGCCAGCAGTTTCCCTTTACATAATAGCAATCAGCCCCAGCATTTT	CASSFPLHNSNQPQHF
TRBV6-1	TRBD2	TRBJ2-5	few	TGTGCCACCACTCAGGGACTAACCTTCCAAGAGACCCAGTACTTC	CATTQGLTFQETQYF
TRBV27	NA	TRBJ1-4	NA	TGTGCCAGCAGTTTACAAGGGCCAAATGAAAAACTGTTTTTT	CASSLQGPNEKLFF
TRBV11-2	NA	TRBJ1-3	once	TGTGCCAGCAGCTTAGATTACGCCGACCTGCGCTCTGGAAACACCATATATTTT	CASSLDYADLRSGNTIYF
TRBV18	NA	TRBJ1-5	many	TGTGCCAGCTCACCAGGGGCCCACAGCAATCAGCCCCAGCATTTT	CASSPGAHSNQPQHF
TRBV14	TRBD1	TRBJ2-7	NA	TGTGCCAGCAGCCAAGATCGTCGGACAGGGGGTGGATACGAGCAGTACTTC	CASSQDRRTGGGYEQYF
TRBV4-1	NA	TRBJ1-1	few	TGCGCCAGCAGTCCTACCTTCATGAACACTGAAGCTTTCTTT	CASSPTFMNTEAFF
TRBV27	NA	TRBJ2-1	once	TGTGCCAGCAGTCCCAGGATTGGATTGAGCTCCTACAATGAGCAGTTCTTC	CASSPRIGLSSYNEQFF
TRBV10-3	NA	TRBJ1-5	NA	TGTGCCATCAGTGAAAGACAGGTTAATCAGCCCCAGCATTTT	CAISERQVNQPQHF
TRBV19	NA	TRBJ1-6	NA	TGTGCCAGTAGTTCGTTATCAGGTACGGGATCACCCCTCCACTTT	CASSSLSGTGSPLHF
TRBV11-2	TRBD1	TRBJ1-4	NA	TGTGCCAGCAGCTTAGGGGCAGGGGGTAATGAAAAACTGTTTTTT	CASSLGAGGNEKLFF
TRBV29-1	TRBD1	TRBJ2-3	NA	TGCAGCGTGTCTGGACAGGGGACCTCAAAAGATACGCAGTATTTT	CSVSGQGTSKDTQYF
TRBV28	TRBD2	TRBJ2-1	NA	TGTGCCAGCAGCATACTAGCGGCGGACTACAATGAGCAGTTCTTC	CASSILAADYNEQFF
TRBV11-3	NA	TRBJ1-1	NA	TGTGCCAGCAGCTTAGAAGGGGACGAAGCTTTCTTT	CASSLEGDEAFF